This T cell receptor beta chain was observed in a study of blood T cells in healthy people across ages. Primed by a sample-barcoded 5' primer and a J-beta primer mix, a second PCR proceeded for roughly 6 to 12 cycles. Each cDNA molecule was tagged by a template-switch adaptor that had 12 random nucleotides. TCRdb used MiXCR to reprocess the 5' RACE reads, holding one entry per CDR3 protein. The table includes about 900,000 distinct CDR3 sequences, 62% detected once. V lost 6 bases and J lost 4, with 8 bases in between. There are 12 residues in the CDR3. The germline V gene encodes CDR1 ENHRY and CDR2 SYGVKD. Researchers collected 9 to 10 milliliters of peripheral blood from every single donor.

Sequenced sample: blood. V and J are TRBV10-3 and TRBJ2-3, with no clear D. The receptor comes from a man younger than 40 in good health. The CDR3 is CAISEMPDTQYF. DNA for the CDR3: TGTGCCATCAGCGAAATGCCAGATACGCAGTATTTT.